Below, 24 T cell receptor beta chains from the same sample are listed, as sequenced in a study of blood T cell repertoires in COVID-19. Clones were read by immunoSEQ multiplex PCR, and TCRdb kept only the in-frame ones, dropping some. The data hold hundreds of thousands of clones, with more than 75% observed a single time. Sequenced input: PBMCs or T cells enriched from blood (not recorded which). The source is a woman between 50 and 59 years old who had recovered from COVID-19.

The chain joins TRBV5-5 to TRBJ2-7; 12 positions match TRBD2. The V segment lost 0 bases and the J segment 4 bases; nucleotides outside the gene matches: 5. Per germline, CDR1 SGHKS and CDR2 YYEKEE (reference sequence). This CDR3 is built from 16 residues. The CDR3 region has the DNA TGTGCCAGCAGCTTGGAGGCTAGCGGGAGGGTTTACGAGCAGTACTTC. Translating gives CASSLEASGRVYEQYF.

This clone was seen once. The chain employs TRBV28 and TRBJ1-2; the match to TRBD1 covers 9 bases. The junction had 15 bases not matched to a gene; V was cut back by 6 bases and J by 4 bases. This CDR3 has 17 residues. Germline V gene data show CDR1 as MDHEN and CDR2 as SYDVKM. The CDR3 spells CASSSGSGTGGGYGYTF. CDR3 DNA sequence: TGTGCCAGCAGCTCTGGGTCTGGCACAGGGGGCGGCTATGGCTACACCTTC.

The rearrangement joins TRBV27 to TRBJ2-3, with D possibly matching TRBD2 (6 bases). The germline V and J ends were trimmed by 3 bases and 5 bases, with 15 bases remaining between them. Germline V gene sequence: CDR1 MNHEY, CDR2 SMNVEV (reference sequence). This CDR3 comprises 15 residues. The CDR3 coding sequence is TGTGCCAGCAGTTTCATACGGGAGAGAAGAGATACGCAGTATTTT. It translates to CASSFIRERRDTQYF.

The rearrangement links TRBV6-5 to TRBJ2-5; no reliable D call. Deletions cut 6 bases from V and 5 bases from J, with 19 bases between. The germline CDR1 and CDR2 sequences are MNHEY and SVGAGI. This CDR3 has 15 amino acids. For the CDR3, the DNA is TGTGCCAGCAGCCTAACCCCAGAGAGGTGGGAGACCCAGTACTTC. Translated, it gives CASSLTPERWETQYF.

CDR3 amino acids: CASLEDSGSPTYEQYF. The DNA for the CDR3 is TGTGCCAGCTTGGAAGATAGCGGGAGCCCAACCTACGAGCAGTACTTC. The chain uses TRBV28 and TRBJ2-7; TRBD2 matches 9 bases. The CDR3 contains 16 residues. J gave up 2 bases and V 8 bases, and 13 bases lay outside the gene matches. Germline loops: CDR1 MDHEN, CDR2 SYDVKM.

This clone was seen a handful of times. This chain connects TRBV28 to TRBJ2-7, with 8 bases lining up with TRBD1. With V trimmed by 6 bases and J by 4 bases, 14 bases remained unmatched. CDR1 MDHEN and CDR2 SYDVKM come from the germline V gene. CDR3 size: 16 residues. The CDR3 reads CASSGPTGAGVYEQYF. Written as DNA, the CDR3 is TGTGCCAGCAGCGGCCCGACAGGGGCCGGAGTGTACGAGCAGTACTTC.

The chain couples TRBV28 to TRBJ1-4; 8 bases fit TRBD1. Germline V CDR1 and CDR2: MDHEN, SYDVKM. The CDR3 totals 15 residues. J gave up 7 bases and V 4 bases, and 8 bases lay outside the gene matches. The CDR3 region has the DNA TGTGCCAGCAGTTCAGGACAGGGCGTCATTGAAAAACTGTTTTTT. Translation: CASSSGQGVIEKLFF.

This chain uses TRBV27 with TRBJ1-1; unclear D gene. Germline CDR1 reads MNHEY; CDR2 reads SMNVEV (reference sequence). V was trimmed by 1 base and J by 8 bases, leaving 14 bases between them. CDR3 length: 14 amino acids. The CDR3 nucleotides are TGTGCCAGCAGTTTATTATCCGGAGGAATAGAAGCTTTCTTT. Translated: CASSLLSGGIEAFF.

On this clone itself: This sample also contains other DNA sequences that code for the same CDR3. The chain employs TRBV7-2 and TRBJ1-2, with D tentatively TRBD1 (5 bases). V dropped 3 bases and J dropped 4 bases, with 9 bases sitting between them. Looked up from germline, CDR1 is SGHTA and CDR2 is FQGNSA. The CDR3 totals 13 residues. CDR3 bases: TGTGCCAGCAGCTTGGGGCAGGGCTATGGCTACACCTTC. Protein: CASSLGQGYGYTF.

The V and J genes are TRBV28 and TRBJ2-3; 13 bases align to TRBD2. Per the germline V gene, CDR1 is MDHEN and CDR2 is SYDVKM. J was trimmed by 4 bases and V by 5 bases; bases with no gene match: 9. This CDR3 region has 17 residues. DNA for the CDR3: TGTGCCAGCAGTCCGACTAGCGGGAGGACGGGGGCAGATACGCAGTATTTT. Amino acids: CASSPTSGRTGADTQYF.

The chain combines TRBV2 with TRBJ1-3, with D unresolved. Looked up from germline, CDR1 is SNHLY and CDR2 is FYNNEI. CDR3 length equals 14 residues. Trimming stripped 5 bases from V and 0 bases from J, with 8 bases between. The CDR3 DNA reads as TGTGCCAGCAGTCTAACTTTCTCTGGAAACACCATATATTTT. Amino acids: CASSLTFSGNTIYF.

This chain links TRBV18 with TRBJ2-2, with TRBD2 as a possible D gene (5 bases). The germline gives CDR1 KGHSH, CDR2 LQKENI. The CDR3 is 14 residues long. V gave up 6 bases and J gave up 5 bases, with 13 bases separating them. The chain's CDR3 is CASSSVRGTGELFF. DNA of the CDR3: TGTGCCAGCTCTTCGGTGAGAGGGACCGGGGAGCTGTTTTTT.

The chain combines TRBV30 with TRBJ1-2, with 8 bases matching TRBD1. Germline CDR1 reads GTSNPN; CDR2 reads SVGIG (reference sequence). This CDR3 region has 13 residues. V was clipped by 4 bases and J by 10 bases; unmatched bases: 11. The CDR3 region has the DNA TGTGCCTGGACTCGTACAGGGGGATCGGTCTACACCTTC. This translates into CAWTRTGGSVYTF.

This chain uses TRBV12-3 or TRBV12-4 with TRBJ1-4; D gene uncertain. The V end was cut by 2 bases, the J end by 7 bases, with 8 bases between. The CDR3 contains 13 residues. The CDR3 loop is CASSLQAFEKLFF. For the CDR3, the DNA is TGTGCCAGCAGTTTACAGGCTTTTGAAAAACTGTTTTTT.

In DNA form, the CDR3 reads TGTGCCAGTAGTATTGGGGGGACTTTTTCGTCCTACGAGCAGTACTTC. Its protein product is CASSIGGTFSSYEQYF. The chain has TRBV19 and TRBJ2-7; D possibly corresponds to TRBD2 (6 bases). CDR1 LNHDA and CDR2 SQIVND come from the germline V gene (reference sequence). Trimming took off 3 bases at V and 1 base at J, with 16 bases between the two ends. The CDR3 contains 16 residues.

This chain connects TRBV18 to TRBJ1-2; D gene unclear. Looked up from germline, CDR1 is KGHSH and CDR2 is LQKENI. The CDR3 consists of 12 residues. The germline V and J ends were trimmed by 0 bases and 6 bases, with 5 bases remaining between them. CDR3: CASSPPAHGYTF. CDR3 nucleotides: TGTGCCAGCTCACCACCGGCCCATGGCTACACCTTC.

J is TRBJ2-3 and V is TRBV12-3 or TRBV12-4; D is ambiguous. The CDR3 totals 13 residues. V was cut by 7 bases and J by 2 bases, with 10 bases left in between. CDR3 protein: CASISQSTDTQYF. The CDR3 nucleotides are TGTGCCAGCATATCCCAGTCCACAGATACGCAGTATTTT.

The rearrangement links TRBV2 to TRBJ2-5; no clear D gene. The germline CDR1 and CDR2 sequences are SNHLY and FYNNEI. V was shortened by 4 bases and J by 1 base, with 4 bases between the two germline ends. The CDR3 is made up of 12 amino acids. The CDR3 loop is CASSVLQETQYF. CDR3 nucleotide sequence: TGTGCCAGCAGTGTACTCCAAGAGACCCAGTACTTC.

V is TRBV5-4 and J is TRBJ1-2; 7 bases are a match to TRBD1. Trimming at V came to 1 base and at J to 2 bases, leaving 5 bases not matched to a gene. The germline gives CDR1 SGHNT, CDR2 YYREEE (reference sequence). The CDR3 contains 15 residues. The CDR3 DNA is TGTGCCAGCAGCTTGTTTGGACAGGTGAACTATGGCTACACCTTC. Its translation is CASSLFGQVNYGYTF.

The V and J genes are TRBV15 and TRBJ2-7, with 7 bases that match TRBD1. This CDR3 has 14 residues. The J segment lost 3 bases and the V segment lost 1 base, leaving 3 bases of the junction unmatched. Germline assignment: CDR1 LNHNV and CDR2 YYDKDF (reference sequence). CDR3 in DNA: TGTGCCACCAGCAGAGCGGACAGGATCTACGAGCAGTACTTC. It is translated as CATSRADRIYEQYF.

This clone was seen just once. The chain recombines TRBV15 with TRBJ1-2; TRBD1 aligns across 8 bases. The CDR3 totals 16 residues. Trimming took 1 base from V and 5 from J; bases not matched to a gene: 9. CDR1 and CDR2 from the germline V gene are LNHNV and YYDKDF (reference sequence). The CDR3, as DNA: TGTGCCACCAGCAGAGCCCGCGACAGGGGAAGGTATGGCTACACCTTC. Its protein is CATSRARDRGRYGYTF.

This rearrangement joins TRBV7-9 to TRBJ2-1; 7 bases fit TRBD2. After removal of 2 bases from V and 6 bases from J, the junction contained 7 bases not matched to a gene. This CDR3 has 15 residues. CDR1 is SEHNR and CDR2 is FQNEAQ in the germline V gene (reference sequence). The CDR3 bases are TGTGCCAGCAGCTTATTGAGCCTAGCGGTCAATGAGCAGTTCTTC. It codes for CASSLLSLAVNEQFF.

The chain has TRBV2 and TRBJ2-7, with 8 bases matching TRBD1. CDR3 length: 14 residues. The V segment lost 10 bases and the J segment 0 bases; nucleotides outside the gene matches: 8. CDR1 and CDR2 from the germline V gene are SNHLY and FYNNEI. The CDR3 loop reads CAITDRESSYEQYF. The CDR3 DNA follows: TGTGCCATCACGGACAGGGAGAGCTCCTACGAGCAGTACTTC.

This sequence joins TRBV7-2 and TRBJ2-3, with TRBD2 matching over 11 bases. This CDR3 contains 14 residues. Germline loops: CDR1 SGHTA, CDR2 FQGNSA. The V and J ends lost 6 bases and 6 bases, in that order; junction bases with no gene match: 5. The chain's CDR3 is CASRPGLAVDTQYF. The CDR3 DNA follows: TGTGCCAGCAGACCGGGACTAGCGGTGGATACGCAGTATTTT.